This T cell receptor beta chain stems from a study of blood T cell repertoires in COVID-19. Study-wide background: The United States, Italy and Spain were the sources of the acute and convalescent COVID-19 samples.

The CDR3 length is 15 residues. The germline V and J ends were trimmed by 6 bases and 0 bases, with 12 bases remaining between them. Germline V gives CDR1 SNHLY, CDR2 FYNNEI. Assay: immunoSEQ multiplex PCR; the TCRdb copy retains only in-frame clones and omits some. The profile shows fewer than 250,000 clones, roughly four fifths of them singletons. Sequencing was carried out using PBMCs or T cells enriched from blood (not recorded which). V usage is TRBV2 and J usage is TRBJ1-3; D remains unclear. This sequence was found in a woman in her forties or fifties who had been exposed to COVID-19. In DNA, the CDR3 is TGTGCCAGCAGCGCGATCCCGAGCTCTGGAAACACCATATATTTT. Its protein is CASSAIPSSGNTIYF. The full variable domain, its missing parts supplied by reference TRBV2 and TRBJ1-3, is EPEVTQTPSHQVTQMGQEVILRCVPISNHLYFYWYRQILGQKVEFLVSFYNNEISEKSEIFDDQFSVERPDGSNFTLKIRSTKLEDSAMYFCASSAIPSSGNTIYFGEGSWLTVV.